The 22 T cell receptor beta chains below were found in one sample sequenced in a study of blood T cell repertoires in COVID-19. The method was immunoSEQ multiplex PCR; TCRdb's version includes in-frame clones alone and lacks a portion of them. Of about 280,000 clones in the sample, about 86% were seen once. The sample was peripheral blood. These receptors were taken from a woman in her twenties or thirties who had recovered from COVID-19.

This chain joins TRBV12-3 or TRBV12-4 and TRBJ2-7; D possibly corresponds to TRBD2 (5 bases). V lost 5 bases, J lost 7 bases, and 9 bases lay in between. This CDR3 contains 11 residues. The CDR3 loop reads CASSEAAEQYF. CDR3 bases: TGTGCCAGCAGTGAAGCGGCAGAGCAGTACTTC.

The J gene is TRBJ1-4, the V gene TRBV2; a possible D gene is TRBD1 (5 bases). The CDR3 spans 16 residues. Trimming cost V 6 bases and J 0 bases, with 14 bases left between them. Per the germline V gene, CDR1 is SNHLY and CDR2 is FYNNEI. As DNA, the CDR3 is TGTGCCAGCAGGGACCCCGGGGGGGCAACTAATGAAAAACTGTTTTTT. It is translated as CASRDPGGATNEKLFF.

The V gene is TRBV25-1, the J gene TRBJ1-2; 7 bases align to TRBD1. Germline trimming cut 8 bases from V and 7 bases from J; bases unmatched to any gene: 16. CDR1 and CDR2 from the germline V gene are MGHDK and SYGVNS. The CDR3 sequence is 15 residues long. CDR3 sequence reads: CASVGQAFFLCGYTF. The CDR3 DNA reads TGTGCCAGCGTCGGACAGGCTTTTTTCCTCTGTGGCTACACCTTC.

This clone showed up just once. CDR3 in amino acids: CASSLEPSGAYEQFF. In DNA form, the CDR3 reads TGCGCCAGCAGCTTGGAGCCTAGCGGGGCCTATGAGCAGTTCTTC. The J gene is TRBJ2-1, the V gene TRBV5-1, with TRBD2 matching over 9 bases. Per germline, CDR1 SGHRS and CDR2 YFSETQ. V shed 0 bases, J shed 8 bases, and the junction held 6 bases outside the gene matches. The CDR3 is 15 amino acids.

This clone was counted a single time. J is TRBJ1-6 and V is TRBV30; D is ambiguous. Germline CDR1 and CDR2: GTSNPN and SVGIG (reference sequence). This CDR3 has 11 residues. Trimming pared 4 bases from V and 7 bases from J, leaving 5 bases between. The CDR3 protein is CAWTENSPLHF. For the CDR3, the DNA is TGTGCCTGGACCGAGAATTCACCCCTCCACTTT.

The CDR3 bases are TGTGCTAGTGGTCCTATCCCCGGCGGGGCCAATACGCAGTATTTT. This codes for CASGPIPGGANTQYF. The V call is TRBV12-5, the J call TRBJ2-3; a possible D gene is TRBD2 (6 bases). V shed 5 bases and J shed 7 bases, with 19 bases lying between them. The CDR3 contains 15 residues. The V gene's germline CDR1 is LGHNT and CDR2 FRNRAP.

The V and J genes are TRBV11-2 and TRBJ1-2; D is possibly TRBD1 (5 bases). CDR3 size: 14 residues. The V gene's germline CDR1 is SGHAT and CDR2 FQNNGV. With 6 bases removed from V and 4 bases from J, the gap between germline ends came to 15 bases. The CDR3 sequence: CASRGTGEGYGYTF. For the CDR3, the DNA is TGTGCCAGCAGAGGGACGGGGGAAGGCTATGGCTACACCTTC.

CDR3 loop: CASARTSGTTTGELFF. CDR3 nucleotides: TGTGCTAGTGCCAGGACTAGCGGGACCACCACCGGGGAGCTGTTTTTT. The chain carries TRBV12-5 and TRBJ2-2, with TRBD2 matching 12 bases. V was clipped by 7 bases and J by 4 bases; unmatched bases: 7. The CDR3 sequence is 16 residues long. Germline V gene data show CDR1 as LGHNT and CDR2 as FRNRAP.

The chain has TRBV7-3 and TRBJ2-2, with 9 bases that match TRBD1. CDR1 is SGHTA, CDR2 FQGTGA, per germline. Trimming cost V 3 bases and J 8 bases; bases outside gene matches: 7. The CDR3 has 15 residues. This CDR3 reads CASSLAGQGLGELFF. The CDR3 DNA reads TGTGCCAGCAGCTTGGCGGGACAGGGATTGGGGGAGCTGTTTTTT.

V is TRBV30 and J is TRBJ2-5; the D gene is possibly TRBD2 (6 bases). V gave up 1 base and J gave up 4 bases, with 13 bases separating them. Per germline, CDR1 GTSNPN and CDR2 SVGIG (reference sequence). This CDR3 region has 14 residues. CDR3 sequence (DNA): TGTGCCTGGAGTGACCTGAGCGGGCGAGAGACCCAGTACTTC. It yields the protein CAWSDLSGRETQYF.

This chain connects TRBV5-5 to TRBJ2-7, with 7 bases lining up with TRBD1. The V gene end was trimmed by 8 bases and the J gene end by 2 bases; junction bases not matched to a gene: 10. This CDR3 region has 14 residues. Germline V gives CDR1 SGHKS, CDR2 YYEKEE (reference sequence). CDR3 in amino acids: CASTRDSTTYEQYF. CDR3 nucleotides: TGTGCCAGTACCCGGGACAGTACTACCTACGAGCAGTACTTC. The full variable domain, with the rest looked up from reference TRBV5-5 and TRBJ2-7, is DAGVTQSPTHLIKTRGQQVTLRCSPISGHKSVSWYQQVLGQGPQFIFQYYEKEERGRGNFPDRFSARQFPNYSSELNVNALLLGDSALYLCASTRDSTTYEQYFGPGTRLTVT.

The chain joins TRBV30 to TRBJ1-2; TRBD1 matches 7 bases. Losses at the gene ends were 3 bases for V and 4 bases for J; bases not matched to a gene: 5. CDR1 and CDR2 from the germline V gene are GTSNPN and SVGIG (reference sequence). The CDR3 sequence is 13 residues long. Here the CDR3 reads CAWSLTGTYGYTF. The CDR3 bases are TGTGCCTGGAGCCTGACAGGGACCTATGGCTACACCTTC.

The gene calls are TRBV2 and TRBJ2-7; D is perhaps TRBD2 (6 bases). From germline, CDR1 is SNHLY and CDR2 FYNNEI. Trimming stripped 6 bases from V and 1 base from J, with 19 bases between. CDR3 length equals 16 residues. The CDR3 here is CASRDETGLRSYEQYF. The CDR3 DNA follows: TGTGCCAGCAGGGATGAAACGGGACTCAGATCCTACGAGCAGTACTTC.

The CDR3 protein is CASSQDGLSHYNEQFF. The DNA of the CDR3 is TGCGCCAGCAGCCAAGATGGACTGAGTCACTACAATGAGCAGTTCTTC. This rearrangement joins TRBV4-1 to TRBJ2-1; possible D gene TRBD2, 5 bases. V lost 0 bases to trimming and J lost 3 bases, with 12 bases between them. Germline CDR1 is MGHRA and CDR2 is YSYEKL. This CDR3 region has 16 residues.

This chain links TRBV21-1 with TRBJ2-5; the table names TRBD2, a call not compared with the DNA. TRBV21-1 counts as a pseudogene. CDR3 length: 16 residues. CDR3 sequence reads: CASSPRDSRNQETQYF. The CDR3 DNA reads TGTGCCAGCAGCCCTCGGGACTCTAGGAACCAAGAGACCCAGTACTTC.

The CDR3 sequence: CASSQSTGENTEAFF. Here the CDR3 DNA reads TGTGCCAGCAGCCAATCCACAGGGGAGAACACTGAAGCTTTCTTT. This chain uses TRBV4-2 with TRBJ1-1; 7 nucleotides match TRBD1. This CDR3 is built from 15 residues. The ends lost 2 bases at V and 1 base at J; junction bases unmatched: 4. The germline CDR1 and CDR2 sequences are LGHNA and YNFKEQ.

The chain employs TRBV19 and TRBJ2-3; 7 bases match TRBD2. J lost 4 bases, V lost 9 bases, and 22 bases had no gene match. Germline values: CDR1 LNHDA, CDR2 SQIVND (reference sequence). The CDR3 sequence is 18 residues long. Here the CDR3 DNA reads TGTGCCAGAGGCCTGCCGGCGGGAGAGGGTAGCCCCGCAGATACGCAGTATTTT. This codes for CARGLPAGEGSPADTQYF.

The chain couples TRBV7-2 to TRBJ1-5; a weak D match, TRBD1 (6 bases). V gave up 5 bases and J gave up 6 bases, with 17 bases separating them. The CDR3 runs to 15 residues. Per germline, CDR1 SGHTA and CDR2 FQGNSA. CDR3 sequence (DNA): TGTGCCAGCAGCAACGGACAGACCGGAGTTCAGCCCCAGCATTTT. This gives the protein CASSNGQTGVQPQHF.

This clone was observed a few times. The genes are TRBV6-2 or TRBV6-3 and TRBJ1-6, with D hard to call. The CDR3 contains 13 residues. Looked up from germline, CDR1 is MNHEY and CDR2 is SVGEGT. Trimming stripped 4 bases from V and 8 bases from J, with 9 bases between. The CDR3, as DNA: TGTGCCAGCAGTTCCCTAAGAGATTCACCCCTCCACTTT. It is translated as CASSSLRDSPLHF.

V usage is TRBV7-9 and J usage is TRBJ2-7, with D possibly being TRBD2 (5 bases). The germline V and J ends were trimmed by 2 bases and 6 bases, with 11 bases remaining between them. The CDR3 loop spans 13 amino acids. Germline CDR1 SEHNR, CDR2 FQNEAQ (reference sequence). The CDR3 region has the DNA TGTGCCAGCAGCTTATCTCGGGAATTCGAGCAGTACTTC. It yields the protein CASSLSREFEQYF.

This clone was observed a single time. The chain is built from TRBV28 and TRBJ1-1, with D possibly matching TRBD1 (5 bases). V lost 2 bases to trimming and J lost 1 base, with 5 bases between them. The CDR3 length is 13 residues. Germline V lookup: CDR1 MDHEN, CDR2 SYDVKM. The chain's CDR3 is CASSLRGNTEAFF. In DNA form, the CDR3 reads TGTGCCAGCAGTTTAAGGGGGAACACTGAAGCTTTCTTT.

This clone was seen a single time. V usage is TRBV19 and J usage is TRBJ1-1, with 8 bases fitting TRBD1. The germline gives CDR1 LNHDA, CDR2 SQIVND (reference sequence). There are 15 residues in the CDR3. J was trimmed by 3 bases and V by 7 bases; bases with no gene match: 10. Here the CDR3 DNA reads TGTGCCAGTAAAGGGGCGGGGACAGGTGACACTGAAGCTTTCTTT. It specifies CASKGAGTGDTEAFF.